The next 23 T cell receptor beta chains were all read from a single sample in a study of Graves' ophthalmopathy and Graves' hyperthyroidism (dated by TCRdb to 2017 to 2018). TCRdb shows the sequencer as Illumina HiSeq 2000. TCR beta CDR3 regions were amplified from RNA transcripts for repertoire sequencing. The first round was an RT-PCR using HTBI primers with the Qiagen OneStep RT-PCR kit, and this first round was followed by a second-round multiplex PCR, then size selection and purification. TCRdb reworked the public reads: Q25 trimming with fastp, MiXCR clone assembly, productive beta chains retained. All rows with the same CDR3 protein become a single entry with the most common DNA and genes. A total of around 1.1 million distinct CDR3 sequences appear in this sample, less than 45% of them only once. The top ten clonotypes cover roughly 10% of the sample. Specimen: peripheral blood or thyroid tissue (not recorded which). The receptors stem from an adult man with Graves' hyperthyroidism.

Ten or more counts support this clonotype. The junction does not match germline at one end; this may be a read error. V usage is TRBV19 and J usage is TRBJ2-7, with 7 bases identical to TRBD1. The CDR3 has 14 amino acids. In germline, CDR1 is LNHDA, CDR2 SQIVND (reference sequence). The CDR3 region is CASRLTGNSYEQYF. The CDR3 bases are TGCGCCAGCAGGTTGACAGGGAACTCCTACGAGCAGTACTTC.

This clonotype was detected only a few times. The rearrangement uses TRBV6-5 and TRBJ1-5, with TRBD1 matching 9 bases. V was pared by 6 bases and J by 5 bases, with 8 bases of the junction left unmatched. The CDR3 is 15 amino acids. Germline V gives CDR1 MNHEY, CDR2 SVGAGI. The CDR3 spells CASRPDRGGHQPQHF. The CDR3 bases are TGTGCCAGCAGACCGGACAGGGGAGGACATCAGCCCCAGCATTTT.

This clonotype was seen at least ten times. The chain carries TRBV7-2 and TRBJ2-7; 10 nucleotides align to TRBD2. With V trimmed by 5 bases and J by 7 bases, 14 bases remained unmatched. CDR3 length: 16 residues. Germline loops: CDR1 SGHTA, CDR2 FQGNSA. In DNA form, the CDR3 reads TGTGCCAGCAGCCCCTCTCCGGGGCTAGCGGGAGTTGAGCAGTACTTC. This sequence encodes CASSPSPGLAGVEQYF.

V and J are TRBV9 and TRBJ2-7, with 8 nucleotides matching TRBD2. CDR1 and CDR2 from the germline V gene are SGDLS and YYNGEE. This CDR3 is built from 16 residues. Germline trimming cut 4 bases from V and 0 bases from J; bases unmatched to any gene: 9. The CDR3 nucleotides read TGTGCCAGCAGCCCGGGGGGGGGTCTGAGCTCCTACGAGCAGTACTTC. Translated: CASSPGGGLSSYEQYF.

This clonotype was observed at least ten times. This rearrangement joins TRBV20-1 to TRBJ1-2; D not resolved. Trimming removed 6 bases at V and 0 bases at J, with 17 bases between. CDR1 is DFQATT, CDR2 SNEGSKA, per germline (reference sequence). The CDR3 contains 15 residues. This CDR3 is CSATDAGRTNYGYTF. CDR3 sequence (DNA): TGCAGTGCGACGGACGCGGGCCGCACTAACTATGGCTACACCTTC.

This clonotype has only a few counts. The J gene is TRBJ2-2, the V gene TRBV19; possible D gene TRBD2, 6 bases. Germline lookup yields CDR1 LNHDA and CDR2 SQIVND (reference sequence). The CDR3 loop spans 13 amino acids. Between the trimmed V and J ends, which lost 6 bases and 3 bases, there was a span of 8 bases. The CDR3 here is CASRRRDTGELFF. DNA of the CDR3: TGTGCCAGTAGAAGGAGGGACACCGGGGAGCTGTTTTTT.

The CDR3 DNA reads TGTGCCAGCAGCGCCGACTCGGTCAGGGGACGGAATGGCTACACCTTC. This sequence encodes CASSADSVRGRNGYTF. The rearrangement uses TRBV2 and TRBJ1-2, with D maybe TRBD1 (6 bases). V lost 6 bases, J lost 6 bases, and 23 bases lay in between. Germline assignment: CDR1 SNHLY and CDR2 FYNNEI. The CDR3 consists of 16 residues.

The V and J genes are TRBV6-2 or TRBV6-3 and TRBJ2-7; D is possibly TRBD1 (6 bases). Trimming took off 5 bases at V and 2 bases at J, with 16 bases between the two ends. This CDR3 comprises 15 residues. From germline, CDR1 is MNHEY and CDR2 SVGEGT. This chain's CDR3 is CASSEIGQLAYEQYF. The CDR3 DNA reads as TGTGCCAGCAGTGAAATTGGACAGTTAGCCTACGAGCAGTACTTC.

Worth noting for this clonotype: A much larger clone differs from this one at a single base, so this may be a read error. V gene TRBV20-1 combines with J gene TRBJ1-1; D gene uncertain. The CDR3 runs 14 residues. Germline V gives CDR1 DFQATT, CDR2 SNEGSKA (reference sequence). CDR3 coding DNA: TGCAGTGTCGAAAAACAGAACATGAACACTGAACCTTTCTTT. This codes for CSVEKQNMNTEPFF.

The chain recombines TRBV6-1 with TRBJ1-5; D remains unclear. This CDR3 spans 10 amino acids. The V gene lost 3 bases and the J gene lost 14 bases, with 8 bases spanning the gap. CDR1 and CDR2 (germline): MNHNS, SASEGT. CDR3 in amino acids: CASSDRTEHF. The CDR3 region has the DNA TGTGCCAGCAGTGACCGGACCGAGCATTTT.

This clonotype was counted ten times or more. The chain links TRBV19 to TRBJ2-6; 8 bases agree with TRBD1. The V and J ends lost 2 bases and 2 bases, in that order; junction bases with no gene match: 5. The CDR3 has 17 residues. Germline CDR1 and CDR2: LNHDA and SQIVND (reference sequence). CDR3 DNA sequence: TGTGCCAGTAGTATAAGACAGGGGAGGACTGGGGCCAACGTCCTGACTTTC. Encoded protein: CASSIRQGRTGANVLTF.

The rearrangement links TRBV27 to TRBJ1-2, with 7 bases that match TRBD1. CDR1 and CDR2 from the germline V gene are MNHEY and SMNVEV (reference sequence). After removal of 6 bases from V and 0 bases from J, the junction contained 7 bases not matched to a gene. The CDR3 runs 15 residues. The CDR3, as DNA: TGTGCCAGCAGCCCGACAGGGCAAGCTAACTATGGCTACACCTTC. It specifies CASSPTGQANYGYTF.

J is TRBJ1-2 and V is TRBV2; no reliable D call. CDR3 size: 11 residues. Germline CDR1 reads SNHLY; CDR2 reads FYNNEI. Deletions cut 1 base from V and 7 bases from J, with 4 bases between. CDR3: CASSEEGGYTF. The DNA for the CDR3 is TGTGCCAGCAGTGAAGAAGGTGGCTACACCTTC.

This clonotype was detected many times. The chain joins TRBV29-1 to TRBJ1-2; the D is unclear. V lost 3 bases and J 6 bases, leaving 14 bases between the germline ends. Germline V lookup: CDR1 SQVTM, CDR2 ANQGSEA. This CDR3 is built from 13 residues. The CDR3 DNA sequence: TGCAGCGTTGATCCCCCTCATGATAATGGCTACACCTTC. This codes for CSVDPPHDNGYTF.

The chain combines TRBV25-1 with TRBJ1-1; 9 bases agree with TRBD1. This CDR3 spans 12 amino acids. Germline V gives CDR1 MGHDK, CDR2 SYGVNS. CDR3 residues: CAPQGAVAEAFF. CDR3 nucleotides: TGTGCACCACAGGGGGCTGTCGCTGAAGCTTTCTTT.

This chain links TRBV7-8 with TRBJ1-5; possibly TRBD1 for D (5 bases). Trimming took off 2 bases at V and 2 bases at J, with 16 bases between the two ends. CDR1 SGHVS and CDR2 FQNEAQ come from the germline V gene. This CDR3 has 17 residues. CDR3 protein: CASSLFGQGSGNQPQHF. CDR3 DNA sequence: TGTGCCAGCAGCTTATTTGGGCAGGGTTCGGGCAATCAGCCCCAGCATTTT.

In this sample, this clonotype turned up many times. V usage is TRBV7-8 and J usage is TRBJ1-3; 8 nucleotides agree with TRBD1. The junction had 11 bases not matched to a gene; V was cut back by 3 bases and J by 4 bases. The CDR3 covers 17 residues. Germline V gene sequence: CDR1 SGHVS, CDR2 FQNEAQ. The DNA for the CDR3 is TGTGCCAGCAGCTTCCCCTCGTGGGACAGGCGCGGAAACACCATATATTTT. Translated: CASSFPSWDRRGNTIYF.

With regard to this clonotype: The junction differs from germline at one of its ends, possibly a read error. The V call is TRBV15, the J call TRBJ2-6; 8 bases are a match to TRBD1. Germline-derived CDR1 and CDR2 are LNHNV and YYDKDF (reference sequence). The CDR3 is 18 amino acids. The CDR3 loop is CATSRIRDRTSGANVLTF. CDR3 coding DNA: TGTGCTACCAGCCGAATCCGGGACAGGACTTCTGGGGCCAACGTCCTGACTTTC.

This clonotype was observed at least ten times. The V call is TRBV2, the J call TRBJ2-7, with 9 bases that match TRBD2. V dropped 4 bases and J dropped 1; count of bases not matched to a gene: 5. This CDR3 region has 15 residues. The germline CDR1 and CDR2 sequences are SNHLY and FYNNEI. CDR3 sequence reads: CASSVPAGGSYEQYF. CDR3 bases: TGTGCCAGCAGTGTCCCGGCGGGAGGGTCCTACGAGCAGTACTTC.

CDR3 DNA: TGTGCCAGCAGTGGCAGGGACACCGGATCACCCCTCCACTTT. This translates into CASSGRDTGSPLHF. The V call is TRBV25-1, the J call TRBJ1-6; D may be TRBD1 (6 bases). The germline V gene has CDR1 MGHDK and CDR2 SYGVNS. The V end lost 4 bases, the J end lost 10 bases, and 14 bases lay between the germline ends. This CDR3 is built from 14 residues.

The chain has TRBV10-3 and TRBJ2-2, with 10 nucleotides matching TRBD2. After removal of 10 bases from V and 4 bases from J, the junction contained 18 bases not matched to a gene. CDR1 is ENHRY, CDR2 SYGVKD, per germline. CDR3 length: 18 amino acids. The CDR3 sequence: CATPLERGGQMGTGELFF. For the CDR3, the DNA is TGTGCCACCCCATTAGAGCGGGGGGGCCAAATGGGCACCGGGGAGCTGTTTTTT.

The chain has TRBV7-2 and TRBJ2-3, with D hard to call. From germline, CDR1 is SGHTA and CDR2 FQGNSA. V was clipped by 3 bases and J by 0 bases, with 4 bases between them. The CDR3 is 13 amino acids. CDR3 sequence: CASSFLSTDTQYF. In DNA, the CDR3 is TGTGCCAGCAGCTTTCTCAGCACAGATACGCAGTATTTT. Drawing the rest from reference TRBV7-2 and TRBJ2-3, the complete variable domain is GAGVSQSPSNKVTEKGKDVELRCDPISGHTALYWYRQSLGQGLEFLIYFQGNSAPDKSGLPSDRFSAERTGGSVSTLTIQRTQQEDSAVYLCASSFLSTDTQYFGPGTRLTVL.

This clonotype turned up a few times. The chain couples TRBV4-1 to TRBJ1-6; D remains unclear. With 1 base removed from V and 6 bases from J, the gap between germline ends came to 7 bases. CDR1 and CDR2 (germline): MGHRA, YSYEKL. The CDR3 loop spans 14 amino acids. The CDR3 sequence is CASSQVRVNSPLHF. The DNA for the CDR3 is TGCGCCAGCAGCCAAGTGAGGGTTAATTCACCCCTCCACTTT.